The 18 T cell receptor beta chains listed next were all sequenced from one sample in a study of beta chain features in type 1 diabetes. No antigens are known for them. Study findings and constraints: All four CD4+ subsets of Type 1 diabetes patients contained TCRB CDR3s that were moderately but significantly shorter.

Expressed TCRB transcripts were sequenced, since all the RNA that had been isolated was reverse transcribed. TCRdb's table, derived via immunoSEQ multiplex PCR, lists solely in-frame clones and lacks some. Of about 240,000 clones listed, more than 11% are singletons. The sequenced material came from naive CD4+ T cells from blood. The source of these receptors is a man aged 25-40 years with type 1 diabetes.

Only a few counts were recorded for this clone. The chain couples TRBV14 to TRBJ2-4; D unresolved. Germline V gives CDR1 SGHDN, CDR2 FVKESK. The CDR3 totals 13 residues. The ends were cut back, 2 bases at V and 7 bases at J, with 9 bases in the middle. CDR3 in amino acids: CASSQQQANIQYF. The CDR3 region has the DNA TGTGCCAGCAGCCAACAGCAGGCGAACATTCAGTACTTC.

The chain joins TRBV4-2 to TRBJ2-7; TRBD2 agrees at 10 bases. Germline CDR1 and CDR2: LGHNA and YNFKEQ. The CDR3 loop spans 15 amino acids. With 1 base clipped from V and 0 bases from J, the junction kept 0 bases outside the gene matches. The CDR3 is CASSQASGGSYEQYF. CDR3 nucleotide sequence: TGTGCCAGCAGCCAAGCTAGCGGGGGCTCCTACGAGCAGTACTTC.

Points on this clone: Other DNA sequences within the sample encode an identical CDR3. The rearrangement uses TRBV18 and TRBJ2-7; D call uncertain. Germline CDR1 reads KGHSH; CDR2 reads LQKENI. The V end was cut by 0 bases, the J end by 3 bases, with 6 bases between. The CDR3 runs 13 residues. DNA of the CDR3: TGTGCCAGCTCACCACCGTCTAGCTACGAGCAGTACTTC. Translation gives CASSPPSSYEQYF.

The chain carries TRBV9 and TRBJ1-1, with TRBD1 matching over 12 bases. V lost 4 bases to trimming and J lost 1 base; unmatched junction nucleotides: 8. Germline lookup yields CDR1 SGDLS and CDR2 YYNGEE. The CDR3 runs 17 residues. The CDR3 nucleotides are TGTGCCAGCAGCCCGGGAGAGGGACAGGGGGCGAACACTGAAGCTTTCTTT. As protein: CASSPGEGQGANTEAFF.

The rearrangement joins TRBV7-9 to TRBJ2-7; 11 nucleotides agree with TRBD2. From germline, CDR1 is SEHNR and CDR2 FQNEAQ (reference sequence). The V and J ends lost 7 bases and 1 base, in that order; junction bases with no gene match: 12. The CDR3 is 17 residues long. DNA for the CDR3: TGTGCCAGCACCAAGGGATCTAGCGGGAGGCAATCCTACGAGCAGTACTTC. This translates into CASTKGSSGRQSYEQYF.

The rearrangement links TRBV2 to TRBJ2-3; 13 bases line up with TRBD2. The CDR3 length is 17 residues. Germline V CDR1 and CDR2: SNHLY, FYNNEI. The ends lost 4 bases at V and 0 bases at J; junction bases unmatched: 4. This CDR3 is CASSAGLAGLSTDTQYF. The CDR3 region has the DNA TGTGCCAGCAGTGCGGGACTAGCGGGGCTCAGCACAGATACGCAGTATTTT.

This clone was counted once. The chain recombines TRBV5-1 with TRBJ2-1; tentatively, D is TRBD2 (5 bases). Deletions cut 0 bases from V and 2 bases from J, with 9 bases between. The germline V gene has CDR1 SGHRS and CDR2 YFSETQ. The CDR3 has 15 residues. For the CDR3, the DNA is TGCGCCAGCAGCTTGGTGACGGGAACCTACAATGAGCAGTTCTTC. It encodes CASSLVTGTYNEQFF.

The rearrangement uses TRBV29-1 and TRBJ1-2, with 7 positions matching TRBD1. The germline CDR1 and CDR2 sequences are SQVTM and ANQGSEA. The junction had 6 bases not matched to a gene; V was cut back by 3 bases and J by 8 bases. The CDR3 length is 12 residues. CDR3 residues: CSVERQGYGYTF. CDR3 in DNA: TGCAGCGTTGAGAGACAGGGATACGGCTACACCTTC.

This chain connects TRBV7-9 to TRBJ1-2; D possibly corresponds to TRBD1 (5 bases). Trimming took 2 bases from V and 4 from J, leaving 17 bases between them. The CDR3 is 16 amino acids. Germline V gene data show CDR1 as SEHNR and CDR2 as FQNEAQ (reference sequence). The CDR3 coding sequence is TGTGCCAGCAGCTTACAGAAGGGGCTGGGGATCTATGGCTACACCTTC. Protein: CASSLQKGLGIYGYTF.

In this sample, this clone turned up a few times. The chain combines TRBV4-2 with TRBJ1-6; D remains ambiguous. The germline gives CDR1 LGHNA, CDR2 YNFKEQ. The CDR3 is 16 residues long. V was pared by 2 bases and J by 5 bases, with 13 bases between. The CDR3 here is CASSQRAGLNNSPLHF. CDR3 bases: TGTGCCAGCAGCCAACGAGCAGGTCTGAATAATTCACCCCTCCACTTT.

The chain has TRBV5-6 and TRBJ2-5, with 12 bases fitting TRBD2. The CDR3 sequence is 16 residues long. The V gene's germline CDR1 is SGHDT and CDR2 YYEEEE. V shed 3 bases and J 5 bases; nucleotides not matched to a gene: 8. The CDR3 loop reads CASSSRRTSGRETQYF. DNA of the CDR3: TGTGCCAGCAGCTCCCGGCGCACTAGCGGGAGGGAGACCCAGTACTTC.

The genes are TRBV4-1 and TRBJ2-3, with D possibly being TRBD2 (6 bases). The V gene lost 4 bases and the J gene lost 0 bases, with 11 bases spanning the gap. The germline gives CDR1 MGHRA, CDR2 YSYEKL. The CDR3 length is 15 residues. The CDR3 sequence is CASSRAAGSTDTQYF. The CDR3 nucleotides read TGCGCCAGCAGCCGGGCGGCGGGAAGCACAGATACGCAGTATTTT.

This clone was recorded a few times. The gene calls are TRBV4-2 and TRBJ2-7; TRBD2 is a possible D gene (6 bases). The CDR3 is 15 residues long. From germline, CDR1 is LGHNA and CDR2 YNFKEQ. Trimming cost V 4 bases and J 2 bases, with 15 bases left between them. The CDR3, as DNA: TGTGCCAGCAGCCTGGAGGGAGGCCCTACCTACGAGCAGTACTTC. This gives the protein CASSLEGGPTYEQYF.

This clone was picked up a small number of times. The chain couples TRBV6-1 to TRBJ2-5; possibly TRBD1 for D (5 bases). V was cut by 1 base and J by 5 bases, with 8 bases left in between. Germline CDR1 MNHNS, CDR2 SASEGT. The CDR3 totals 13 residues. The CDR3 DNA sequence: TGTGCCAGCAGTGAAGGGGGCGTTGAGACCCAGTACTTC. Residues: CASSEGGVETQYF.

This clone came up a few times. The chain is built from TRBV5-4 and TRBJ2-1; 8 bases fit TRBD1. The CDR3 totals 16 residues. V gave up 0 bases and J gave up 8 bases; unmatched junction bases: 10. Germline V lookup: CDR1 SGHNT, CDR2 YYREEE (reference sequence). The CDR3 coding sequence is TGTGCCAGCAGCTTGGCCGGGTCAGGGGGCCGCCATGAGCAGTTCTTC. Residues: CASSLAGSGGRHEQFF.

The V call is TRBV6-1, the J call TRBJ2-4, with D unclear. V lost 7 bases and J 3 bases, leaving 13 bases between the germline ends. Germline values: CDR1 MNHNS, CDR2 SASEGT. The CDR3 totals 14 residues. Here the CDR3 reads CASTPPGFKNIQYF. In nucleotides, the CDR3 is TGTGCCAGCACCCCCCCGGGTTTCAAAAACATTCAGTACTTC.

This clone was counted only a few times. CDR3 bases: TGTGCCATCAGTGATCGCGACAGGGTCTCCGAGCAGTACTTC. Protein: CAISDRDRVSEQYF. The chain combines TRBV10-3 with TRBJ2-7; 7 bases fit TRBD1. Germline V gene lookup returns CDR1 ENHRY and CDR2 SYGVKD. J gave up 6 bases and V 3 bases, and 8 bases lay outside the gene matches. CDR3 size: 14 residues.

This clone has just a few counts. V and J are TRBV12-5 and TRBJ2-3, with a tentative D call TRBD1 (6 bases). The CDR3 extends over 16 amino acids. The germline V and J ends were trimmed by 5 bases and 6 bases, with 21 bases remaining between them. In germline, CDR1 is LGHNT, CDR2 FRNRAP. This CDR3 is CASGPRDTPSSDTQYF. The CDR3 nucleotides read TGTGCTAGTGGTCCCAGGGACACGCCGTCGTCGGATACGCAGTATTTT.